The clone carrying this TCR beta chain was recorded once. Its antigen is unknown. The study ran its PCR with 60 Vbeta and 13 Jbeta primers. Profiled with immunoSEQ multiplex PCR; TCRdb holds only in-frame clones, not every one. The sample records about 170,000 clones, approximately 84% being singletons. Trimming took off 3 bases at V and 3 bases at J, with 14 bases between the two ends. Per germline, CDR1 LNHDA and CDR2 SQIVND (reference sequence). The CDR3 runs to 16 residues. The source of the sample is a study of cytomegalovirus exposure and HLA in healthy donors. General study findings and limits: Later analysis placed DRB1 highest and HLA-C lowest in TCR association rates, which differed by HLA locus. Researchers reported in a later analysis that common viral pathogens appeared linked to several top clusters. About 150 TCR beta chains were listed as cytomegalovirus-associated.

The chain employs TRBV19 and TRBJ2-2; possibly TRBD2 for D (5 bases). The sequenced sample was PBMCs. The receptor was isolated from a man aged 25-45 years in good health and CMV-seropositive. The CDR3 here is CASSISLVVYTGELFF. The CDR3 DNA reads TGTGCCAGTAGTATCTCACTAGTAGTTTACACCGGGGAGCTGTTTTTT.